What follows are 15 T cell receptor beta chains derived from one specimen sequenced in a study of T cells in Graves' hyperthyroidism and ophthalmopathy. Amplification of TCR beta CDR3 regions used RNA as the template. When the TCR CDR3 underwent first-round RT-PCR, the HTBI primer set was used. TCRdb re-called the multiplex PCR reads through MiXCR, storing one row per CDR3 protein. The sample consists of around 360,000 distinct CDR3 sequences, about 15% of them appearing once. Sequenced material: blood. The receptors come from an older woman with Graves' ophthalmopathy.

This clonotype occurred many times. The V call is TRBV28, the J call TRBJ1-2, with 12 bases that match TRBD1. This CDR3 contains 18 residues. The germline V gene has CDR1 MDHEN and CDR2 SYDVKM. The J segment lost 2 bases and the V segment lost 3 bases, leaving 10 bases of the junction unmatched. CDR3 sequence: CASSFFLAGTGGNYGYTF. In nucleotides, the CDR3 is TGTGCCAGCAGTTTTTTTCTGGCCGGGACAGGGGGCAACTATGGCTACACCTTC.

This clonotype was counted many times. Written as DNA, the CDR3 is TGCAGTGCCGATAGCGGTTTCTCCTACAATGAGCAGTTCTTC. It is translated as CSADSGFSYNEQFF. The chain links TRBV20-1 to TRBJ2-1; a weak D match, TRBD2 (6 bases). V lost 6 bases to trimming and J lost 0 bases, with 12 bases between them. Germline-derived CDR1 and CDR2 are DFQATT and SNEGSKA (reference sequence). The CDR3 length is 14 residues.

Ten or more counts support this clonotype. The CDR3 DNA reads as TGTGCCAGCAGTTTGGACGGAAGCTCTGGGGCCAACGTCCTGACTTTC. Amino acids: CASSLDGSSGANVLTF. J is TRBJ2-6 and V is TRBV28; D uncertain. This CDR3 contains 16 residues. The V and J ends lost 3 bases and 0 bases respectively, with 9 bases between them. The germline CDR1 and CDR2 sequences are MDHEN and SYDVKM.

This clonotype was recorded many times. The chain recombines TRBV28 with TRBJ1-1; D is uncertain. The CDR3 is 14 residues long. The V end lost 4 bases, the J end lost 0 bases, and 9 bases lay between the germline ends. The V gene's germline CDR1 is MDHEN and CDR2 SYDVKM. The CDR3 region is CASSYFPMNTEAFF. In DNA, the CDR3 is TGTGCCAGCAGTTACTTTCCGATGAACACTGAAGCTTTCTTT.

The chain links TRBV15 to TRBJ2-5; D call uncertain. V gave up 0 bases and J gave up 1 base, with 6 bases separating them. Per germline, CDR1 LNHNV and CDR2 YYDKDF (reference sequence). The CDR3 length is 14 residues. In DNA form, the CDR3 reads TGTGCCACCAGCAGAGATGTGAGCCAAGAGACCCAGTACTTC. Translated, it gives CATSRDVSQETQYF.

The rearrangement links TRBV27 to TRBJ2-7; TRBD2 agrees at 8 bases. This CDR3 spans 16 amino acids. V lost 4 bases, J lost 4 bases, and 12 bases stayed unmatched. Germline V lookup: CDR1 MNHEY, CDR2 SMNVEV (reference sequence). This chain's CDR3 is CASSSHTGGSGYEQYF. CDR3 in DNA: TGTGCCAGCAGTTCTCACACGGGGGGGTCAGGGTACGAGCAGTACTTC.

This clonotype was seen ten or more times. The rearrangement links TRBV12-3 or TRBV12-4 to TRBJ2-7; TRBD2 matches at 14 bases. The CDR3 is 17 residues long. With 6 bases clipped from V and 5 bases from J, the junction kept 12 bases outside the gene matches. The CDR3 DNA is TGTGCCAGCAGCCCGACTAGCGGGAGGGCCAGATGGGACGAGCAGTACTTC. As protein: CASSPTSGRARWDEQYF.

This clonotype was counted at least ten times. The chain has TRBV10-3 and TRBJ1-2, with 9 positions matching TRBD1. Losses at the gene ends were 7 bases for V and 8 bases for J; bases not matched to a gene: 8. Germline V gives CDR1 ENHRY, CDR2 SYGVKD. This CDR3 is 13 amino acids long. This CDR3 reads CAITTGQGRGYTF. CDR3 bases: TGTGCCATCACTACGGGACAGGGTAGGGGCTACACCTTC.

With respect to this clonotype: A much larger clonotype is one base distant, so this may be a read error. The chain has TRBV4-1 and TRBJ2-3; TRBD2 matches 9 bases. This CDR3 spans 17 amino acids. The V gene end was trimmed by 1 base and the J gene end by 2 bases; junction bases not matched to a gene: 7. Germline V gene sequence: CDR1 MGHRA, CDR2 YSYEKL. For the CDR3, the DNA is TGCGCCAGCAGCCAAGGAAACAGACTAGCGGACACAGATACGCAGTATTTT. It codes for CASSQGNRLADTDTQYF.

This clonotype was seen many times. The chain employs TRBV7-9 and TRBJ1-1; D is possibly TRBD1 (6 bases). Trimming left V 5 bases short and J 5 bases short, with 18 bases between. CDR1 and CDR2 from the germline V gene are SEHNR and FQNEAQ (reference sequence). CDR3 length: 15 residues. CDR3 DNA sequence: TGTGCCAGCAGCCCCCGGGGGGGGGCGAGTACTGAAGCTTTCTTT. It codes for CASSPRGGASTEAFF.

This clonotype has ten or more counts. The CDR3 DNA is TGTGCCATCATGGAAAGCGGGAGCAAGTATGAGCAGTTCTTC. It is translated as CAIMESGSKYEQFF. The chain carries TRBV10-3 and TRBJ2-1; 8 nucleotides align to TRBD2. V was pared by 7 bases and J by 8 bases, with 10 bases of the junction left unmatched. CDR1 is ENHRY and CDR2 is SYGVKD in the germline V gene. The CDR3 extends over 14 amino acids.

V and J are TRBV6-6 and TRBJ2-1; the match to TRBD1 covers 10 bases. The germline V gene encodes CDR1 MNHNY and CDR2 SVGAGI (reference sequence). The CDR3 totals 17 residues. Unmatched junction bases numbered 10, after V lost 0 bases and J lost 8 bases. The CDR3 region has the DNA TGTGCCAGCAGTTACTCGATGAGACAGGGGGCGACGGATGAGCAGTTCTTC. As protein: CASSYSMRQGATDEQFF.

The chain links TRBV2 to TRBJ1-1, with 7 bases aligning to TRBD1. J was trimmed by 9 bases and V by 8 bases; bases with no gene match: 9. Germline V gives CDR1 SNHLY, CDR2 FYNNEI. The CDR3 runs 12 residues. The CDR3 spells CASPGQAFQAFF. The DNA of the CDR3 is TGTGCCAGCCCCGGACAGGCGTTCCAAGCTTTCTTT.

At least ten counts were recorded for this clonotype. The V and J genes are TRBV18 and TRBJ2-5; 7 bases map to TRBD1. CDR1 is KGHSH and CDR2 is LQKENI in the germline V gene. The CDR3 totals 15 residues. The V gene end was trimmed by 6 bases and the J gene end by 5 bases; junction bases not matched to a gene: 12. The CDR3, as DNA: TGTGCCAGCTCGCCATTGGGACAGCTGGGGGAGACCCAGTACTTC. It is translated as CASSPLGQLGETQYF. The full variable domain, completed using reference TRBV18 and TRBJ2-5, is NAGVMQNPRHLVRRRGQEARLRCSPMKGHSHVYWYRQLPEEGLKFMVYLQKENIIDESGMPKERFSAEFPKEGPSILRIQQVVRGDSAAYFCASSPLGQLGETQYFGPGTRLLVL.

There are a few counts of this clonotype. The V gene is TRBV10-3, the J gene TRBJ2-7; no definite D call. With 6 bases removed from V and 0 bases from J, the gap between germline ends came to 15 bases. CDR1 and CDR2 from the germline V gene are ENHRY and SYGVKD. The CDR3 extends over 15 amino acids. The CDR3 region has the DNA TGTGCCATCAGCCAGAAAGACTTCCCCTCCTACGAGCAGTACTTC. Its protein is CAISQKDFPSYEQYF.